This T cell receptor (beta chain) was sequenced in a study of regulatory T cells in long-lasting Graves disease. The TCR beta library used iRepertoire HTBI primers with Arm-PCR amplification of CDR3. Each CDR3 protein gets one entry after TCRdb re-called the multiplex PCR reads with MiXCR. This sample has 350,000 to 450,000 distinct CDR3 sequences, with 15% found just once. The CDR3 loop spans 14 amino acids. Germline lookup yields CDR1 SGDLS and CDR2 YYNGEE. Losses at the gene ends were 3 bases for V and 4 bases for J; bases not matched to a gene: 6. Time point given: newly diagnosed GD, antithyroid drugs for less than 3 months. Construction of the TCR library relied on RNA isolated from PBMCs. This clonotype was observed at least ten times. These data are also associated with another study on T cells in Graves' hyperthyroidism and ophthalmopathy.

The V gene is TRBV9, the J gene TRBJ2-7, with TRBD2 identical over 8 bases. The receptor was isolated from a woman aged 30 to 39 with Graves disease. The specimen was peripheral blood mononuclear cells (PBMCs), collected at new diagnosis, from a patient treated with antithyroid drugs. The CDR3 DNA follows: TGTGCCAGCAGCGGAACCGGGAGGGGATACGAGCAGTACTTC. This encodes CASSGTGRGYEQYF.